Detailed here is one T cell receptor (beta chain). What it binds is not known. This sample was included in a study of regulatory dendritic cells for organ transplantation. The assay was immunoSEQ multiplex PCR, and TCRdb's table has in-frame clones only and misses some. This table has 30,000 or so clones, less than 85% appearing once. Per germline, CDR1 MNHEY and CDR2 SVGAGI. The CDR3 is 15 amino acids. V gave up 3 bases and J gave up 5 bases, with 16 bases separating them. Findings and limits, study-wide: Resting memory CD8+ T cells held the most alloreactive clonotypes.

CD4+ or CD8+ T cells were sorted as naive CD45RA+ or memory CD45RO+. This clonotype was obtained from a human donor in good health. The J gene is TRBJ2-5, the V gene TRBV6-5, with a weak D call TRBD2 (5 bases). Specimen: naive CD8+ T cells from blood. Described subset: CD45RA+ naive T cells. CDR3 DNA: TGTGCCAGCAGTTATTCAGGAGGATCCCTTGAGACCCAGTACTTC. Its translation is CASSYSGGSLETQYF.